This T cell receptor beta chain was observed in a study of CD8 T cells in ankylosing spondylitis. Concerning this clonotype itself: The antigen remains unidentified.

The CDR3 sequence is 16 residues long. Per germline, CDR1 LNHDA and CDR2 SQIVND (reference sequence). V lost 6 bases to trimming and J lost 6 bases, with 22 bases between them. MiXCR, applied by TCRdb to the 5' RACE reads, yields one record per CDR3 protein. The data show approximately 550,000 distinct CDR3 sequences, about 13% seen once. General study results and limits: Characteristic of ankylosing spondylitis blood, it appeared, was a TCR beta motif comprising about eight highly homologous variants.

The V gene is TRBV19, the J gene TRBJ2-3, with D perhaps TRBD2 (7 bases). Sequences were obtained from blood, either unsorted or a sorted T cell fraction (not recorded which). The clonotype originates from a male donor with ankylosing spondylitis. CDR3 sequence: CASRPWGRERGDTQYF. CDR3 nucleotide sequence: TGTGCCAGTAGGCCTTGGGGGCGGGAGCGTGGGGATACGCAGTATTTT.